This T cell receptor (beta chain) was sequenced during a study of T cells expressing NK-cell markers. Whole-study findings and limits: It was still unclear whether expanded NKG2C+ T cell clones were HCMV specific. Researchers report these clonotypes also headed the CD3+CD56-NKG2C+ fraction in a few donors.

Notes on this clonotype: What it recognizes is unknown.

What made the TCR beta cDNA was 5'RACE template switching with UMIs. From its re-call of the 5' RACE reads, TCRdb lists each CDR3 protein once, without DNA. This listing includes about 460,000 distinct CDR3 sequences. The CDR3 spans 13 residues. The clonotype comes from a woman aged 50 to 60 in good health. The sequenced material came from blood T cells: a sorted CD56 or NKG2C T cell subset, CD4+ or CD8+ T cells, or bulk PBMC T cells (not recorded which). V usage is TRBV12-3 or TRBV12-4 and J usage is TRBJ2-7; with no DNA, the TCRdb D assignment of TRBD1 cannot be verified. The CDR3 region is CASSRGQVYEQYF.